This is a list of T cell receptor beta chains from one sample in a study of post-analysis software for immune sequencing data. MiXCR, applied by TCRdb to the PCR reads, yields one record per CDR3 protein. The data show fewer than 850,000 distinct CDR3 sequences, around 45% seen once. Sequences were obtained from blood. All receptors derive from a girl aged 10-17 years with multiple sclerosis. CDR3s include the opening cysteine and the closing phenylalanine or tryptophan. D genes are given only for firm matches. A row's size may be missing; if present it is once, few, many or a size class.

d_gene: .; v_gene: TRBV20-1; abundance: .; j_gene: TRBJ1-5; CDR3aa: CSADRRGSGNQPQHF; CDR3nt: TGCAGTGCCGACCGTAGGGGATCGGGCAATCAGCCCCAGCATTTT
d_gene: .; v_gene: TRBV21-1; abundance: .; j_gene: TRBJ2-7; CDR3aa: CASSKRLLEVGPDYEQYF; CDR3nt: TGTGCCAGCAGCAAAAGGTTACTCGAGGTGGGACCCGACTACGAGCAGTACTTC
d_gene: .; v_gene: TRBV5-6; abundance: .; j_gene: TRBJ2-7; CDR3aa: CASSPEGGMRGYEQYF; CDR3nt: TGTGCCAGCAGCCCCGAGGGGGGGATGAGGGGCTACGAGCAGTACTTC
d_gene: TRBD1; v_gene: TRBV7-6; abundance: .; j_gene: TRBJ2-3; CDR3aa: CASSPSGGGTDTQYF; CDR3nt: TGTGCCAGCAGCCCTTCAGGGGGAGGCACAGATACGCAGTATTTT
d_gene: TRBD2; v_gene: TRBV11-2; abundance: few; j_gene: TRBJ2-3; CDR3aa: CASSLAWTSGHGGVGDTQYF; CDR3nt: TGTGCCAGCAGCTTAGCCTGGACTAGCGGTCATGGTGGGGTGGGAGATACGCAGTATTTT
d_gene: TRBD1; v_gene: TRBV12-3/TRBV12-4; abundance: .; j_gene: TRBJ2-7; CDR3aa: CASSSGQGAPDENEQYF; CDR3nt: TGTGCCAGCAGTTCTGGACAGGGGGCCCCAGATGAGAACGAGCAGTACTTC
d_gene: .; v_gene: TRBV9; abundance: .; j_gene: TRBJ2-1; CDR3aa: CASSVEGFSGNEQFF; CDR3nt: TGTGCCAGCAGCGTAGAGGGCTTTAGTGGGAATGAGCAGTTCTTC
d_gene: TRBD2; v_gene: TRBV7-6; abundance: .; j_gene: TRBJ2-1; CDR3aa: CASSLSPERGYNEQFF; CDR3nt: TGTGCCAGCAGCTTATCTCCCGAGCGGGGGTACAATGAGCAGTTCTTC
d_gene: TRBD2; v_gene: TRBV4-2; abundance: once; j_gene: TRBJ2-1; CDR3aa: CASSRDVSGRLYNEQFF; CDR3nt: TGTGCCAGCAGCCGGGATGTCAGCGGGAGGCTCTACAATGAGCAGTTCTTC
d_gene: .; v_gene: TRBV5-5; abundance: .; j_gene: TRBJ1-2; CDR3aa: CASTGSGDDTNYGYTF; CDR3nt: TGTGCCAGCACCGGAAGTGGAGATGATACTAACTATGGCTACACCTTC
d_gene: .; v_gene: TRBV5-1; abundance: .; j_gene: TRBJ1-2; CDR3aa: CASSLLANYGYTF; CDR3nt: TGCGCCAGCAGCTTGCTCGCTAACTATGGCTACACCTTC
d_gene: .; v_gene: TRBV4-3; abundance: .; j_gene: TRBJ2-5; CDR3aa: CASSQGDLGMAETQYF; CDR3nt: TGCGCCAGCAGCCAAGGTGATCTGGGAATGGCAGAGACCCAGTACTTC
d_gene: TRBD1; v_gene: TRBV27; abundance: .; j_gene: TRBJ2-1; CDR3aa: CASSSRTGGNEQFF; CDR3nt: TGTGCCAGCAGTTCCAGGACAGGGGGCAATGAGCAGTTCTTC
d_gene: .; v_gene: TRBV15; abundance: .; j_gene: TRBJ2-5; CDR3aa: CATSRRFLGAYNEQYF; CDR3nt: TGTGCCACCAGCAGACGCTTCCTCGGGGCCTACAATGAGCAGTACTTC
d_gene: TRBD1; v_gene: TRBV6-5; abundance: few; j_gene: TRBJ1-4; CDR3aa: CASSGQGNEKLFF; CDR3nt: TGTGCCAGCAGCGGACAGGGGAATGAAAAACTGTTTTTT
d_gene: .; v_gene: TRBV7-2; abundance: .; j_gene: TRBJ2-3; CDR3aa: CASSPRGENTQYF; CDR3nt: TGTGCCAGCAGCCCAAGAGGGGAAAATACGCAGTATTTT
d_gene: .; v_gene: TRBV4-2; abundance: .; j_gene: TRBJ2-3; CDR3aa: CTSSQVSSTDTQYF; CDR3nt: TGTACCAGCAGCCAAGTGTCTAGCACAGATACGCAGTATTTT
d_gene: .; v_gene: TRBV7-2; abundance: .; j_gene: TRBJ2-7; CDR3aa: CASSSYRDEQYF; CDR3nt: TGTGCCAGCAGCTCCTACAGGGACGAGCAGTACTTC
d_gene: TRBD2; v_gene: TRBV11-1; abundance: .; j_gene: TRBJ2-1; CDR3aa: CASNLYQGLASHNEQFF; CDR3nt: TGTGCCAGCAACCTATATCAAGGACTAGCGTCACACAATGAGCAGTTCTTC
d_gene: .; v_gene: TRBV20-1; abundance: few; j_gene: TRBJ2-1; CDR3aa: CSASILLAPNEQFF; CDR3nt: TGCAGTGCTAGTATACTCCTAGCCCCCAATGAGCAGTTCTTC
d_gene: TRBD1; v_gene: TRBV27; abundance: few; j_gene: TRBJ1-2; CDR3aa: CASSLRDRVTNGYTF; CDR3nt: TGTGCCAGCAGTCTCCGGGACAGGGTGACGAATGGCTACACCTTC
d_gene: .; v_gene: TRBV21-1; abundance: .; j_gene: TRBJ1-1; CDR3aa: CASLPGEGWFEAFF; CDR3nt: TGTGCCAGCCTACCAGGGGAGGGGTGGTTTGAAGCTTTCTTT
d_gene: .; v_gene: TRBV27; abundance: .; j_gene: TRBJ2-4; CDR3aa: CASSKPDEEQYF; CDR3nt: TGTGCCAGCAGTAAACCCGACGAGGAGCAGTACTTC
d_gene: .; v_gene: TRBV29-1; abundance: .; j_gene: TRBJ2-3; CDR3aa: CSVEIPLGADTRYF; CDR3nt: TGCAGCGTTGAAATCCCTCTGGGGGCAGATACGCGGTATTTT
d_gene: .; v_gene: TRBV20-1; abundance: .; j_gene: TRBJ2-3; CDR3aa: CSARFSISTDTQYF; CDR3nt: TGCAGTGCTAGATTCAGTATCAGCACAGATACGCAGTATTTT
d_gene: .; v_gene: TRBV12-3/TRBV12-4; abundance: few; j_gene: TRBJ1-2; CDR3aa: CASSLSLGGRSGYTF; CDR3nt: TGTGCCAGCAGTCTCTCCTTGGGGGGGAGGAGTGGCTACACCTTC
d_gene: .; v_gene: TRBV20-1; abundance: .; j_gene: TRBJ2-7; CDR3aa: CSAREESSYEQYF; CDR3nt: TGCAGTGCTAGAGAAGAAAGCTCCTACGAGCAGTACTTC
d_gene: .; v_gene: TRBV6-5; abundance: few; j_gene: TRBJ1-1; CDR3aa: CASSAGETEAFF; CDR3nt: TGTGCCAGCAGTGCAGGGGAAACTGAAGCTTTCTTT
d_gene: .; v_gene: TRBV4-1; abundance: .; j_gene: TRBJ2-7; CDR3aa: CASSQDMEGPYEQYF; CDR3nt: TGCGCCAGCAGCCAAGATATGGAAGGCCCCTACGAGCAGTACTTC
d_gene: .; v_gene: TRBV12-3/TRBV12-4; abundance: .; j_gene: TRBJ1-2; CDR3aa: CASSSSGGFGMGGYTF; CDR3nt: TGTGCCAGCAGTTCCTCTGGGGGGTTTGGGATGGGAGGCTACACCTTC
d_gene: TRBD1; v_gene: TRBV5-1; abundance: few; j_gene: TRBJ2-5; CDR3aa: CASSLRDRGQRETQYF; CDR3nt: TGCGCCAGCAGCTTACGGGACAGGGGCCAGAGAGAGACCCAGTACTTC
d_gene: .; v_gene: TRBV7-6; abundance: .; j_gene: TRBJ2-6; CDR3aa: CASSLLVGAGANVLTF; CDR3nt: TGTGCCAGCAGCTTATTAGTGGGGGCTGGGGCCAACGTCCTGACTTTC
d_gene: TRBD2; v_gene: TRBV24-1; abundance: few; j_gene: TRBJ2-1; CDR3aa: CATSGTGLAPYNEQFF; CDR3nt: TGTGCCACCAGTGGTACGGGACTAGCGCCTTACAATGAGCAGTTCTTC
d_gene: TRBD1; v_gene: TRBV12-3/TRBV12-4; abundance: .; j_gene: TRBJ1-1; CDR3aa: CASSTGTGEFTEAFF; CDR3nt: TGTGCCAGCAGTACGGGGACAGGGGAGTTCACTGAAGCTTTCTTT
d_gene: TRBD1; v_gene: TRBV12-3/TRBV12-4; abundance: few; j_gene: TRBJ1-4; CDR3aa: CASSPVLQGAEKLFF; CDR3nt: TGTGCCAGCAGTCCCGTTCTACAGGGGGCAGAAAAACTGTTTTTT
d_gene: TRBD1; v_gene: TRBV7-2; abundance: many; j_gene: TRBJ2-7; CDR3aa: CASSPRPWTGAGSYEQYF; CDR3nt: TGTGCCAGCAGCCCACGGCCCTGGACAGGGGCTGGATCCTACGAGCAGTACTTC
d_gene: TRBD2; v_gene: TRBV6-5; abundance: .; j_gene: TRBJ2-2; CDR3aa: CATSSGVNTGELFF; CDR3nt: TGTGCCACCTCAAGCGGGGTGAACACCGGGGAGCTGTTTTTT
d_gene: .; v_gene: TRBV2; abundance: .; j_gene: TRBJ2-3; CDR3aa: CASSEAGHEPDTQYF; CDR3nt: TGTGCCAGCAGTGAAGCCGGCCACGAGCCAGATACGCAGTATTTT
d_gene: .; v_gene: TRBV7-2; abundance: few; j_gene: TRBJ2-1; CDR3aa: CASSFINGNEQFF; CDR3nt: TGTGCCAGCAGCTTTATCAATGGCAATGAGCAGTTCTTC
d_gene: TRBD2; v_gene: TRBV20-1; abundance: .; j_gene: TRBJ2-3; CDR3aa: CSAVTSGMSDTQYF; CDR3nt: TGCAGTGCCGTGACTAGCGGGATGTCAGATACGCAGTATTTT
d_gene: TRBD1; v_gene: TRBV4-1; abundance: .; j_gene: TRBJ2-4; CDR3aa: CASSPSGDRLAKSIQYF; CDR3nt: TGCGCCAGCAGCCCCTCCGGGGACAGGTTAGCCAAAAGCATTCAGTACTTC
d_gene: .; v_gene: TRBV20-1; abundance: few; j_gene: TRBJ2-3; CDR3aa: CSAEGLPRPDTQYF; CDR3nt: TGCAGTGCTGAGGGACTTCCCCGCCCAGATACGCAGTATTTT
d_gene: .; v_gene: TRBV20-1; abundance: few; j_gene: TRBJ2-7; CDR3aa: CSATPRDTYEQYF; CDR3nt: TGCAGTGCTACCCCGCGGGACACCTACGAGCAGTACTTC
d_gene: .; v_gene: TRBV6-6; abundance: .; j_gene: TRBJ1-1; CDR3aa: CASTMKGGFNTEAFF; CDR3nt: TGTGCCAGCACCATGAAGGGGGGGTTTAACACTGAAGCTTTCTTT
d_gene: TRBD2; v_gene: TRBV4-1; abundance: .; j_gene: TRBJ2-7; CDR3aa: CASSQEGLAGAYEQYF; CDR3nt: TGCGCCAGCAGCCAAGAAGGCCTAGCGGGCGCCTACGAGCAGTACTTC
d_gene: .; v_gene: TRBV10-3; abundance: .; j_gene: TRBJ2-7; CDR3aa: CAISESRVKGLSSYEQYF; CDR3nt: TGTGCCATCAGTGAGTCAAGGGTGAAGGGTTTAAGCTCCTACGAGCAGTACTTC
d_gene: .; v_gene: TRBV6-2/TRBV6-3; abundance: .; j_gene: TRBJ2-1; CDR3aa: CASSYHPGSRSNEQFF; CDR3nt: TGTGCCAGCAGTTACCACCCGGGGAGTCGGAGCAATGAGCAGTTCTTC
d_gene: TRBD1; v_gene: TRBV29-1; abundance: .; j_gene: TRBJ1-2; CDR3aa: CSVEDSAGGIYGYTF; CDR3nt: TGCAGCGTTGAAGATTCGGCAGGGGGCATCTATGGCTACACCTTC
d_gene: TRBD2; v_gene: TRBV12-3/TRBV12-4; abundance: .; j_gene: TRBJ2-7; CDR3aa: CASSLVAGAGEQYF; CDR3nt: TGTGCCAGCAGTTTGGTAGCGGGAGCGGGCGAGCAGTACTTC
d_gene: .; v_gene: TRBV29-1; abundance: .; j_gene: TRBJ2-2; CDR3aa: CSVDPRNTGELFF; CDR3nt: TGCAGCGTAGACCCACGGAACACCGGGGAGCTGTTTTTT
d_gene: .; v_gene: TRBV12-3/TRBV12-4; abundance: .; j_gene: TRBJ1-1; CDR3aa: CASSLLGDSEAFF; CDR3nt: TGTGCCAGCAGTTTGTTGGGGGATTCTGAAGCTTTCTTT
d_gene: .; v_gene: TRBV20-1; abundance: few; j_gene: TRBJ2-7; CDR3aa: CSARAGGVGSYEQYF; CDR3nt: TGCAGTGCTAGAGCCGGGGGTGTGGGCTCCTACGAGCAGTACTTC
d_gene: TRBD2; v_gene: TRBV20-1; abundance: .; j_gene: TRBJ2-1; CDR3aa: CSARDDFGGGPHEQFF; CDR3nt: TGCAGTGCTAGAGATGACTTCGGGGGAGGGCCCCATGAGCAGTTCTTC
d_gene: .; v_gene: TRBV12-3/TRBV12-4; abundance: many; j_gene: TRBJ2-7; CDR3aa: CASSLGRGSYEQYF; CDR3nt: TGTGCCAGCAGTTTAGGCAGGGGATCCTACGAGCAGTACTTC
d_gene: TRBD2; v_gene: TRBV20-1; abundance: few; j_gene: TRBJ2-1; CDR3aa: CSALIRTSGYNEQFF; CDR3nt: TGCAGTGCCCTAATACGGACTAGCGGCTACAATGAGCAGTTCTTC
d_gene: .; v_gene: TRBV7-2; abundance: .; j_gene: TRBJ2-1; CDR3aa: CASSSQRYNEQFF; CDR3nt: TGTGCCAGCAGCTCTCAGCGGTACAATGAGCAGTTCTTC
d_gene: .; v_gene: TRBV7-2; abundance: few; j_gene: TRBJ2-3; CDR3aa: CASSLGSNTDTQYF; CDR3nt: TGTGCCAGCAGCTTAGGGTCCAACACAGATACGCAGTATTTT
d_gene: TRBD2; v_gene: TRBV10-3; abundance: .; j_gene: TRBJ2-3; CDR3aa: CAINEPGLAGGTTDTQYF; CDR3nt: TGTGCCATCAATGAGCCGGGACTAGCGGGAGGTACCACAGATACGCAGTATTTT